The rows below give T cell receptor beta chains drawn from one sample of a study of CD8 T cells in Susac syndrome. MiXCR, applied by TCRdb to the immunoSEQ multiplex PCR reads, yields one record per CDR3 protein. The top ten hold about 0.29% of the sample, which has 95,000 to 150,000 distinct CDR3 sequences, roughly 94% seen once. The sequencing sample was made of CD8+ T cells from PBMCs. These receptors came from a human donor with Susac syndrome. CDR3s include the opening cysteine and the closing phenylalanine or tryptophan.

TRBJ1-1 | TRBV25-1 | CASSDIRVDTEAFF
TRBJ2-1 | TRBV12-3/TRBV12-4 | CASSLRGDYNEQFF
TRBJ2-3 | TRBV24-1 | CATSRGSDTQYF
TRBJ1-1 | TRBV7-9 | CASSFNRDTDTEAFF
TRBJ1-5 | TRBV29-1 | CSVRQGWDSNQPQHF
TRBJ2-7 | TRBV20-1 | CSARDSDRVFYEQYF
TRBJ1-1 | TRBV29-1 | CSVGGTGGTEAFF
TRBJ2-5 | TRBV27 | CASSFRTGGRETQYF
TRBJ1-5 | TRBV14 | CASSQLAGQPQHF
TRBJ2-1 | TRBV29-1 | CSVGAFGNEQFF
TRBJ2-7 | TRBV7-9 | CASTGGTTYEQYF
TRBJ2-1 | TRBV9 | CASSVEDPGEQFF
TRBJ2-6 | TRBV9 | CASSSRTGLSSGANVLTF
TRBJ2-1 | TRBV7-9 | CASSPRQEPYNEQFF
TRBJ2-5 | TRBV12-3/TRBV12-4 | CASKPPPGTSGQETQYF
TRBJ2-1 | TRBV3-1 | CASSRTWTNNEQFF
TRBJ2-1 | TRBV4-1 | CASSQLAGRVYNEQFF
TRBJ1-1 | TRBV29-1 | CSVEEVGIEAFF
TRBJ2-3 | TRBV7-2 | CASSLTSALNPTDTQYF
TRBJ1-4 | TRBV20-1 | CATQGALEKLFF
TRBJ2-7 | TRBV7-6 | CASSPGASGGNEQYF
TRBJ2-5 | TRBV2 | CASLRGGDQETQYF
TRBJ1-2 | TRBV9 | CASSVVSTDGYYGYTF
TRBJ2-5 | TRBV12-3/TRBV12-4 | CASSYPMETQYF
TRBJ2-3 | TRBV24-1 | CATRVAGAGTDTQYF
TRBJ2-6 | TRBV19 | CAISPGGLLTSSGANVLTF
TRBJ1-5 | TRBV6-6 | CASSYETGGRPQHF
TRBJ1-1 | TRBV29-1 | CSVVLWGNTEAFF
TRBJ2-2 | TRBV23-1 | CASSHGQGDTGELFF
TRBJ1-5 | TRBV5-5 | CASSPFGSTNQPQHF
TRBJ1-1 | TRBV19 | CASSLNPGFMNTEAFF
TRBJ2-7 | TRBV13 | CASSLIGGGGPPSYEQYF
TRBJ2-3 | TRBV20-1 | CSARDPPRGTDTQYF
TRBJ2-1 | TRBV13 | CASSSLGTSGGNEQFF
TRBJ2-5 | TRBV4-2 | CASSQGEGGYQETQYF
TRBJ2-5 | TRBV29-1 | CSVGEETQYF
TRBJ2-5 | TRBV7-9 | CASSRGSLPQETQYF
TRBJ2-7 | TRBV4-1 | CASSQGGGLAVYEQYF
TRBJ2-7 | TRBV19 | CASSMGTSASYEQYF
TRBJ1-1 | TRBV2 | CAFSQGTGDTEAFF
TRBJ1-6 | TRBV11-2 | CASSVGNSPLHF
TRBJ1-6 | TRBV27 | CASSLSRNSPLHF
TRBJ2-7 | TRBV12-5 | CASGRQGRLYEQYF
TRBJ2-5 | TRBV9 | CASSIRGASETQYF